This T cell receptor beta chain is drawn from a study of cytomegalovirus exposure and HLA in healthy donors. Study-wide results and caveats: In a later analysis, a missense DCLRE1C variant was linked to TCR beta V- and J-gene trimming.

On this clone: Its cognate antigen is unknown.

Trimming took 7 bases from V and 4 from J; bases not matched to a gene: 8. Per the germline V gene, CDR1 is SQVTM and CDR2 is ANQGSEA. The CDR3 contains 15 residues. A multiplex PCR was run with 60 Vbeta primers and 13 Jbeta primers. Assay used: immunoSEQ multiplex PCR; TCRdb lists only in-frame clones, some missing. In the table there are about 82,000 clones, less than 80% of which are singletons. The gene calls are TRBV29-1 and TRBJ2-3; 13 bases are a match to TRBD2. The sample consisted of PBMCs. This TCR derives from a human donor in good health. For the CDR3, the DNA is TGCAGCGCACGGACTAGCGGGGGTTGGGCAGATACGCAGTATTTT. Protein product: CSARTSGGWADTQYF.